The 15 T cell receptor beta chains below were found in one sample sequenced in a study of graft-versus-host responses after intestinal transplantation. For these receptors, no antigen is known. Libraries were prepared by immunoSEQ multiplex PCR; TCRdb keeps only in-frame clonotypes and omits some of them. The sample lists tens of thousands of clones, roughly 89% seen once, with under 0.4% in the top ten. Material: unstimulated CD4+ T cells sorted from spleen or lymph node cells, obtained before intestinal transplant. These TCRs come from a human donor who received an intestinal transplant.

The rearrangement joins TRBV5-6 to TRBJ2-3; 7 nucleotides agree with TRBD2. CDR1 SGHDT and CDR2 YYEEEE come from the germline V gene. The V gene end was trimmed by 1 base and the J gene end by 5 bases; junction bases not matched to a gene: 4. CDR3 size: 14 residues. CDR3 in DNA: TGTGCCAGCAGCTTGTTGGCTAGCGGAGATACGCAGTATTTT. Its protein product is CASSLLASGDTQYF.

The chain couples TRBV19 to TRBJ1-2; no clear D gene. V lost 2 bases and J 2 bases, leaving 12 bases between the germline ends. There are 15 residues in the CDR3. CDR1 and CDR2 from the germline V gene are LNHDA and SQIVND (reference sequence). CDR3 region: CASSILPAGNYGYTF. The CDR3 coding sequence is TGTGCCAGTAGTATACTCCCGGCGGGGAACTATGGCTACACCTTC.

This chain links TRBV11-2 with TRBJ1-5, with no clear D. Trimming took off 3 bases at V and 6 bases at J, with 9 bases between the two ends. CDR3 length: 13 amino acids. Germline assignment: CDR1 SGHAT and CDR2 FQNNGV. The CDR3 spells CASSLTELQPQHF. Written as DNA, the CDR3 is TGTGCCAGCAGCTTGACGGAGCTTCAGCCCCAGCATTTT.

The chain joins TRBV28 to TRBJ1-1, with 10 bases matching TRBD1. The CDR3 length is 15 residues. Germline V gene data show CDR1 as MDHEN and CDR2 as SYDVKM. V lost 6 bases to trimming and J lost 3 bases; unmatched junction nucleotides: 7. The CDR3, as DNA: TGTGCCAGCAGAGCGACAGGGGGCGCAGACACTGAAGCTTTCTTT. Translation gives CASRATGGADTEAFF. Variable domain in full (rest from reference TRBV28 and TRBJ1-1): DVKVTQSSRYLVKRTGEKVFLECVQDMDHENMFWYRQDPGLGLRLIYFSYDVKMKEKGDIPEGYSVSREKKERFSLILESASTNQTSMYLCASRATGGADTEAFFGQGTRLTVV.

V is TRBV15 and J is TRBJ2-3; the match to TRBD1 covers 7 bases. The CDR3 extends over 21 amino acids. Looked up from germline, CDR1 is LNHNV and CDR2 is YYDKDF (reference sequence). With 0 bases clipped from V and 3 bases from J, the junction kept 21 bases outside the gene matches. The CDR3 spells CATSRDRGLQGIGGRTDTQYF. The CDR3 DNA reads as TGTGCCACCAGCAGAGACCGGGGCTTACAGGGGATTGGAGGCAGGACAGATACGCAGTATTTT.

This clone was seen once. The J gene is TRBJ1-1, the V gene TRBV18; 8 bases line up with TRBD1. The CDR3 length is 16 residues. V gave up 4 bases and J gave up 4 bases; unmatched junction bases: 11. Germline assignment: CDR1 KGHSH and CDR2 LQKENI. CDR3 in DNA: TGTGCCAGCTCACTTACGTCAGGGGGCGTAGGCACTGAAGCTTTCTTT. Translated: CASSLTSGGVGTEAFF.

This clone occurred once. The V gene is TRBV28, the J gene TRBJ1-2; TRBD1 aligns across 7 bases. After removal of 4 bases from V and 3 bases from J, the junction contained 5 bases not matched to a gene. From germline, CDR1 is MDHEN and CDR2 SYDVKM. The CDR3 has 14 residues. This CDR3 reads CASSSTGAYYGYTF. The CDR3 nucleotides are TGTGCCAGCAGTTCCACAGGGGCTTACTATGGCTACACCTTC.

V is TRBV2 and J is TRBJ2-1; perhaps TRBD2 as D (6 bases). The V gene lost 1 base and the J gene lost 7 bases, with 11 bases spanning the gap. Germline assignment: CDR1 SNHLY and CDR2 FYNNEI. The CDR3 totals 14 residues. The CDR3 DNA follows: TGTGCCAGCAGTGAAGGGTTAGCGGCAAATGAGCAGTTCTTC. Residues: CASSEGLAANEQFF.

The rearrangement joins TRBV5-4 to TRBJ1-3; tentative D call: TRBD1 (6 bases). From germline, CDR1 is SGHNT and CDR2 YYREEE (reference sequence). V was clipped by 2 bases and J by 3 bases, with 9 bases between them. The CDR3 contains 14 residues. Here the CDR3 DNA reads TGTGCCAGCAGCTTACAGGGTTTTGGAAACACCATATATTTT. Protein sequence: CASSLQGFGNTIYF. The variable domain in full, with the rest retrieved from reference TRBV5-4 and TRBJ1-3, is ETGVTQSPTHLIKTRGQQVTLRCSSQSGHNTVSWYQQALGQGPQFIFQYYREEENGRGNFPPRFSGLQFPNYSSELNVNALELDDSALYLCASSLQGFGNTIYFGEGSWLTVV.

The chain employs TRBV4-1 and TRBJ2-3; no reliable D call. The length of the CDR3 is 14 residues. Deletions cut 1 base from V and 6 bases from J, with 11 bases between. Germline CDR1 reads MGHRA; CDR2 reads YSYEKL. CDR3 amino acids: CASSQVGVRDTQYF. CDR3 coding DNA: TGCGCCAGCAGCCAAGTAGGCGTGCGGGATACGCAGTATTTT.

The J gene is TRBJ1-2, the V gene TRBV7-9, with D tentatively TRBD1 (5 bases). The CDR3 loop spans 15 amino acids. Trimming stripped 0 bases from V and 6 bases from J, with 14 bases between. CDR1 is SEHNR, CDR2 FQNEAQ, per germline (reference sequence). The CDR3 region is CASSLAGTSGHGYTF. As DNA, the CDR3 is TGTGCCAGCAGCTTAGCGGGGACTTCCGGGCATGGCTACACCTTC.

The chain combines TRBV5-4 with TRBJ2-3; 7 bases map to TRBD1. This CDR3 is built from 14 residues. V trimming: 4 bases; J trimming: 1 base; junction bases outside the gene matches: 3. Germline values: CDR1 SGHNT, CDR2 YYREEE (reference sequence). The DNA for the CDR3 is TGTGCCAGCAGCACCGGACAGGGCACAGATACGCAGTATTTT. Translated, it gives CASSTGQGTDTQYF.

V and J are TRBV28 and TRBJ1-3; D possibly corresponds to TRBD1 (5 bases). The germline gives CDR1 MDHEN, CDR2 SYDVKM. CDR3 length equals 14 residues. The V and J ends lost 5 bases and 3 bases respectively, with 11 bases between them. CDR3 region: CASSGGTGGNTIYF. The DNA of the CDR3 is TGTGCCAGCAGTGGCGGGACGGGTGGAAACACCATATATTTT.

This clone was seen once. CDR3 DNA: TGTGCCAGCAGCCGTACAGGGGCCAGCAATCAGCCCCAGCATTTT. Translation gives CASSRTGASNQPQHF. The chain employs TRBV28 and TRBJ1-5; TRBD1 aligns across 7 bases. Germline V CDR1 and CDR2: MDHEN, SYDVKM. The CDR3 contains 15 residues. J was trimmed by 1 base and V by 6 bases; bases with no gene match: 6.

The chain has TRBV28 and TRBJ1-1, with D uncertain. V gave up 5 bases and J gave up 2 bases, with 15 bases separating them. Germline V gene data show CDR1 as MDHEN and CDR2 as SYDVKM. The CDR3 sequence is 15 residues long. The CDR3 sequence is CASSPPAGINTEAFF. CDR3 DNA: TGTGCCAGCAGTCCCCCTGCCGGGATTAACACTGAAGCTTTCTTT.